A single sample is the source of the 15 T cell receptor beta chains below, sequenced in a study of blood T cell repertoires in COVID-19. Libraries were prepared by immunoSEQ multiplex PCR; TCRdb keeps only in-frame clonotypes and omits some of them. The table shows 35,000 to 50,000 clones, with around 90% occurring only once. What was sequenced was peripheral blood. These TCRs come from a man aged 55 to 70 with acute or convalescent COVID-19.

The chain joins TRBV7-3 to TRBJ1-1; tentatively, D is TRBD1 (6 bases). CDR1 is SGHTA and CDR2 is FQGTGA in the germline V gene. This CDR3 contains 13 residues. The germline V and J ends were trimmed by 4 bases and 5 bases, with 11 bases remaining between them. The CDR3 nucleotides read TGTGCCAGCAGCTCCCAGGGGTCTACTGAAGCTTTCTTT. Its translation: CASSSQGSTEAFF. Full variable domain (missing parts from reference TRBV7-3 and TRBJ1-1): GAGVSQTPSNKVTEKGKYVELRCDPISGHTALYWYRQSLGQGPEFLIYFQGTGAADDSGLPNDRFFAVRPEGSVSTLKIQRTERGDSAVYLCASSSQGSTEAFFGQGTRLTVV.

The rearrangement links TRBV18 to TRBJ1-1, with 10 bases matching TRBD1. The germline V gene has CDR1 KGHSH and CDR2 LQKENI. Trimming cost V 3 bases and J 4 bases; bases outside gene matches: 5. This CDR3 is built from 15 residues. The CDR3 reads CASSPKTGGGTEAFF. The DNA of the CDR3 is TGTGCCAGCTCACCCAAGACAGGGGGCGGCACTGAAGCTTTCTTT.

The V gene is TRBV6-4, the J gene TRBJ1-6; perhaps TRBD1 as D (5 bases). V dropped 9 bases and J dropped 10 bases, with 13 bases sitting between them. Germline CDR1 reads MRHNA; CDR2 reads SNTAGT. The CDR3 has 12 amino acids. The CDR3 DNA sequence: TGTGCCAGGTTACTCAGGGTCTCACCCCTCCACTTT. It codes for CARLLRVSPLHF.

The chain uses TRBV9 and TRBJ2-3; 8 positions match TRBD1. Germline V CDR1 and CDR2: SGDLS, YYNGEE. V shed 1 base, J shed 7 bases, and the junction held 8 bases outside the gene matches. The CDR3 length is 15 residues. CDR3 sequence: CASSVNTGGRYTQYF. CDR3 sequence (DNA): TGTGCCAGCAGCGTAAATACAGGGGGGAGGTATACGCAGTATTTT.

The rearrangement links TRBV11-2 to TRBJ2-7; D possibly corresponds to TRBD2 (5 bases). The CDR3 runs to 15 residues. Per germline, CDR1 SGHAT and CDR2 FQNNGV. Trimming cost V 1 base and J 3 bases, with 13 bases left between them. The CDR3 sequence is CASSLVSGRDYEQYF. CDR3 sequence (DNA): TGTGCCAGCAGCTTAGTTTCAGGACGGGACTACGAGCAGTACTTC. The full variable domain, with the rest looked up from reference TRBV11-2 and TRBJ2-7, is EAGVAQSPRYKIIEKRQSVAFWCNPISGHATLYWYQQILGQGPKLLIQFQNNGVVDDSQLPKDRFSAERLKGVDSTLKIQPAKLEDSAVYLCASSLVSGRDYEQYFGPGTRLTVT.

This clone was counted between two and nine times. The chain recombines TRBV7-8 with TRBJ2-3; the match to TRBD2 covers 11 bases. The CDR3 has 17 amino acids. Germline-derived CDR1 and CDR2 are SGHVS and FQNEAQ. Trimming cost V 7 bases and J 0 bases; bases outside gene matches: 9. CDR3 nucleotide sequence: TGTGCCAGCAAGAGACTAGCGGGGATACAAAGCACAGATACGCAGTATTTT. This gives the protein CASKRLAGIQSTDTQYF.

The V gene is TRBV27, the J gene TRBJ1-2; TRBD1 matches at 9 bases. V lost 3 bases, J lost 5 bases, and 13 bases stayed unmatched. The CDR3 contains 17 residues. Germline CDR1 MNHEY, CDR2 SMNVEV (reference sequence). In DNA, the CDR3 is TGTGCCAGCAGTTTCTCTGGACAGGGGCCTGTTGGTTATGGCTACACCTTC. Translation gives CASSFSGQGPVGYGYTF.

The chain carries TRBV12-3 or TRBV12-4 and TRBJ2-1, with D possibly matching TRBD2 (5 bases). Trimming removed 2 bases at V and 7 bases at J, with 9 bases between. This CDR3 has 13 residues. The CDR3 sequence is CASSLSAANEQFF. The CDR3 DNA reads TGTGCCAGCAGTTTATCAGCGGCGAATGAGCAGTTCTTC.

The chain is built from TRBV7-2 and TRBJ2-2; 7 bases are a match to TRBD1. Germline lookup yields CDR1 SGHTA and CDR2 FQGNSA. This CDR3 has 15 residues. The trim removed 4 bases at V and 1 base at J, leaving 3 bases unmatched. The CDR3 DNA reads TGTGCCAGCAGCTACCGGACAGGGAACACCGGGGAGCTGTTTTTT. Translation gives CASSYRTGNTGELFF.

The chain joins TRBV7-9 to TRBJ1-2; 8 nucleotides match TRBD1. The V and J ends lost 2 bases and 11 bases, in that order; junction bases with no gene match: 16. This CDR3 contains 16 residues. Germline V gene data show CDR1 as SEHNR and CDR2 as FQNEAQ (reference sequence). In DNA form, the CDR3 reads TGTGCCAGCAGCTTACTCCAGGGGGCACTGGAAATGAGGTACACCTTC. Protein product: CASSLLQGALEMRYTF.

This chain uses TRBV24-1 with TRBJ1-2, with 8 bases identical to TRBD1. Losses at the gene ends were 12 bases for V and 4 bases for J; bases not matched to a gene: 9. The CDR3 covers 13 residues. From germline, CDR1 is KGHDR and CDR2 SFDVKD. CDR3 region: CAAGTGGAYGYTF. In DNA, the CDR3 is TGTGCCGCCGGAACAGGGGGGGCCTATGGCTACACCTTC.

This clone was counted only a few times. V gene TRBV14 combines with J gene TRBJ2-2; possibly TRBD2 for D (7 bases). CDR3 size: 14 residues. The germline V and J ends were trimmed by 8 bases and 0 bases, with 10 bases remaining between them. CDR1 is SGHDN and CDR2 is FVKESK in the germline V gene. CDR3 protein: CASSGGPNTGELFF. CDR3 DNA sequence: TGTGCCAGCTCCGGGGGGCCGAACACCGGGGAGCTGTTTTTT.

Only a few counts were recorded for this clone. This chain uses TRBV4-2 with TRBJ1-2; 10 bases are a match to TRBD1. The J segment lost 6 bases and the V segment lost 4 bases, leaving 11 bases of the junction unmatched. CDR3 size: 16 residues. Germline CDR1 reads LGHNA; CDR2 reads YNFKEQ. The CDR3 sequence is CASSPYGGQGGDGYTF. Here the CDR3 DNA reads TGTGCCAGCAGCCCTTACGGCGGACAGGGGGGTGATGGCTACACCTTC.

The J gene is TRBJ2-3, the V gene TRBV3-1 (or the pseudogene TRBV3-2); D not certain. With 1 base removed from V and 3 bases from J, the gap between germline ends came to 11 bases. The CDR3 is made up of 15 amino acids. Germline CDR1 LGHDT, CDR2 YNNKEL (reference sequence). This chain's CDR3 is CASSQGFLETDTQYF. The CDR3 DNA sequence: TGTGCCAGCAGCCAAGGTTTCCTAGAGACAGATACGCAGTATTTT.

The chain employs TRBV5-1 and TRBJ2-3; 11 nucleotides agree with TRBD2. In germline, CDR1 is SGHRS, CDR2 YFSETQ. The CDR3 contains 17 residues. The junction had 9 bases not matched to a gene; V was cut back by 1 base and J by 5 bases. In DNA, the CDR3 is TGCGCCAGCAGCTTGCCGCCTAGCGGGGGGTATGGAGATACGCAGTATTTT. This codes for CASSLPPSGGYGDTQYF.